The 2 T cell receptor beta chains reported below all come from one sample, sequenced in a study of shared clonotypes between healthy human individuals. Libraries were prepared by immunoSEQ multiplex PCR; TCRdb keeps only in-frame clonotypes and omits some of them. The sample lists about 1.9 million clones, just under 95% occurring once. Naive CD8 cells lacked CD45RO, underwent positive selection for CCR7 and left out terminally differentiated effector memory CD45RA+ cells. Material: naive CD8+ T cells from PBMCs. These receptors were collected from a man aged 18 to 30 in good health. Some clones in this sample may be carry-over from other donors' samples.

The CDR3 DNA follows: TGTGCCAGCAGTCCATGGGACAGAACCTACGAGCAGTACTTC. It yields the protein CASSPWDRTYEQYF. The chain combines TRBV27 with TRBJ2-7; 7 bases are a match to TRBD1. The CDR3 is made up of 14 amino acids. The germline CDR1 and CDR2 sequences are MNHEY and SMNVEV (reference sequence). The junction had 6 bases not matched to a gene; V was cut back by 5 bases and J by 2 bases.

This rearrangement joins TRBV19 to TRBJ2-7, with 10 bases lining up with TRBD1. Germline CDR1 reads LNHDA; CDR2 reads SQIVND (reference sequence). The CDR3 totals 15 residues. V was clipped by 2 bases and J by 5 bases; unmatched bases: 6. CDR3 in amino acids: CASSIRGQGNHEQYF. CDR3 DNA: TGTGCCAGTAGTATAAGGGGACAGGGGAACCACGAGCAGTACTTC.